This T cell receptor (beta chain) came from a study of shared clonotypes between healthy human individuals. With regard to this clone: What it recognizes is unknown.

Study-wide points: Genetic and exposure-history diversity was limited by the small donor number. The rarefaction results pointed to incomplete sorted-subset sequencing despite large depth.

Profiling relied on immunoSEQ multiplex PCR, and the TCRdb table lists in-frame clones only, not all of them. The table lists roughly 720,000 clones, roughly 88% of them singletons, with 30% to 40% in the top ten. This CDR3 is built from 15 residues. Trimming shortened V by 7 bases and J by 8 bases, and 23 bases separated the two germline ends. In germline, CDR1 is LNHDA, CDR2 SQIVND (reference sequence). This receptor was taken from a young man in good health. Some clones in this sample may be carry-over from other donors' samples. The sequenced material came from memory CD8+ T cells from PBMCs. The subset: CD45RO+ cells pooled with CCR7-negative TemRA cells. The chain carries TRBV19 and TRBJ1-1; maybe TRBD1 (6 bases). The CDR3 loop reads CASTSWGQGNEEAFF. The CDR3 DNA reads TGTGCCAGTACTAGTTGGGGCCAGGGGAACGAGGAAGCTTTCTTT. The full variable domain, in which reference TRBV19 and TRBJ1-1 provide the parts outside the CDR3, is DGGITQSPKYLFRKEGQNVTLSCEQNLNHDAMYWYRQDPGQGLRLIYYSQIVNDFQKGDIAEGYSVSREKKESFPLTVTSAQKNPTAFYLCASTSWGQGNEEAFFGQGTRLTVV.